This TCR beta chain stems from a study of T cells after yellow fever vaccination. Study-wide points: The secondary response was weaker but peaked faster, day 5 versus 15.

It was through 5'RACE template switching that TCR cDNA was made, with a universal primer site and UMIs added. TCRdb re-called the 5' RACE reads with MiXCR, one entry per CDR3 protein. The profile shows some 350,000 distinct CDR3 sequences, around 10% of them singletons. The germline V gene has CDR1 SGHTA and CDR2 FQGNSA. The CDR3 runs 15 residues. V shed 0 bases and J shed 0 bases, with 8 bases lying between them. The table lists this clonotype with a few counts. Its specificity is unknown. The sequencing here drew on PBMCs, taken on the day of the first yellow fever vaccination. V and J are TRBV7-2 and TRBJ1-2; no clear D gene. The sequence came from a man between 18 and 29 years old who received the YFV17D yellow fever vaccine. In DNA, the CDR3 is TGTGCCAGCAGCTTAGCGTCTGATCCTAACTATGGCTACACCTTC. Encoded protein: CASSLASDPNYGYTF.